These 14 T cell receptor beta chains share one sample of origin, sequenced in a study of T cell responses to AZD1222 COVID-19 vaccine. Generated by immunoSEQ multiplex PCR, the TCRdb table keeps only in-frame clones and is missing some. This table has fewer than 150,000 clones, 88% appearing once. This specimen was peripheral blood, taken 28 days after the second AZD1222 dose. The source of these receptors is an adult who received the AZD1222 COVID-19 vaccine.

Turning to this clone: Other DNA sequences in this specimen translate into the identical CDR3. The chain joins TRBV28 to TRBJ1-1, with D maybe TRBD1 (5 bases). Trimming pared 7 bases from V and 2 bases from J, leaving 14 bases between. Per the germline V gene, CDR1 is MDHEN and CDR2 is SYDVKM. CDR3 length: 14 amino acids. The CDR3 here is CASKGQDFNTEAFF. In nucleotides, the CDR3 is TGTGCCAGCAAGGGGCAGGATTTTAACACTGAAGCTTTCTTT.

This chain uses TRBV4-2 with TRBJ1-3; D uncertain. Trimming pared 4 bases from V and 4 bases from J, leaving 11 bases between. The CDR3 loop spans 14 amino acids. Germline V gene data show CDR1 as LGHNA and CDR2 as YNFKEQ. As DNA, the CDR3 is TGTGCCAGCAGCCCCGGACCGGGGGGAAACACCATATATTTT. Translation gives CASSPGPGGNTIYF.

This clone is a singleton in its sample. The chain has TRBV30 and TRBJ2-7; 9 bases fit TRBD2. CDR1 and CDR2 from the germline V gene are GTSNPN and SVGIG (reference sequence). CDR3 size: 14 residues. Trimming cost V 3 bases and J 6 bases; bases outside gene matches: 9. In DNA form, the CDR3 reads TGTGCCTGGAGATGGCTAGCGGGATCCGGCGAGCAGTACTTC. This codes for CAWRWLAGSGEQYF.

This clone has a handful of counts. The rearrangement links TRBV2 to TRBJ2-2; D gene ambiguous. V lost 2 bases and J 1 base, leaving 11 bases between the germline ends. Germline V gene lookup returns CDR1 SNHLY and CDR2 FYNNEI. CDR3 size: 16 residues. CDR3 residues: CASSERGTKNTGELFF. As DNA, the CDR3 is TGTGCCAGCAGTGAAAGAGGAACCAAGAACACCGGGGAGCTGTTTTTT.

The chain recombines TRBV30 with TRBJ1-1; no clear D gene. The germline CDR1 and CDR2 sequences are GTSNPN and SVGIG (reference sequence). This CDR3 is built from 13 residues. V shed 4 bases and J shed 1 base, with 10 bases lying between them. The CDR3 bases are TGTGCCTGGACGGCGGCGGCGAACACTGAAGCTTTCTTT. Translation: CAWTAAANTEAFF.

V and J are TRBV30 and TRBJ1-6; TRBD1 matches at 7 bases. The CDR3 runs 14 residues. Per the germline V gene, CDR1 is GTSNPN and CDR2 is SVGIG (reference sequence). V gave up 5 bases and J gave up 4 bases; unmatched junction bases: 5. DNA for the CDR3: TGTGCCTGGGGGACAGAGAATTATAATTCACCCCTCCACTTT. Its translation is CAWGTENYNSPLHF. The full variable domain, with the rest looked up from reference TRBV30 and TRBJ1-6, is SQTIHQWPATLVQPVGSPLSLECTVEGTSNPNLYWYRQAAGRGLQLLFYSVGIGQISSEVPQNLSASRPQDRQFILSSKKLLLSDSGFYLCAWGTENYNSPLHFGNGTRLTVT.

The gene calls are TRBV19 and TRBJ1-2; D may be TRBD1 (6 bases). The CDR3 consists of 14 residues. The germline V gene has CDR1 LNHDA and CDR2 SQIVND (reference sequence). The ends were cut back, 3 bases at V and 4 bases at J, with 12 bases in the middle. CDR3 DNA sequence: TGTGCCAGTAGTATGAACGGACAGCCCTATGGCTACACCTTC. Protein product: CASSMNGQPYGYTF.

This chain joins TRBV5-5 and TRBJ2-5; D is uncertain. Trimming took 4 bases from V and 5 from J, leaving 18 bases between them. Germline CDR1 SGHKS, CDR2 YYEKEE (reference sequence). The length of the CDR3 is 15 residues. The CDR3: CASSHYPVASETQYF. CDR3 coding DNA: TGTGCCAGCAGCCATTATCCTGTGGCGTCGGAGACCCAGTACTTC.

The table lists this clone with a count of one. The chain combines TRBV9 with TRBJ2-2; TRBD2 matches at 14 bases. J was trimmed by 6 bases and V by 4 bases; bases with no gene match: 8. From germline, CDR1 is SGDLS and CDR2 YYNGEE. This CDR3 comprises 17 residues. The CDR3 spells CASSPRLAGGISGELFF. CDR3 DNA: TGTGCCAGCAGCCCCCGACTAGCGGGAGGGATCTCCGGGGAGCTGTTTTTT.

The rearrangement uses TRBV7-2 and TRBJ2-7, with 9 bases that match TRBD1. Germline V gene sequence: CDR1 SGHTA, CDR2 FQGNSA. The CDR3 spans 15 residues. With 4 bases clipped from V and 6 bases from J, the junction kept 10 bases outside the gene matches. The CDR3 loop is CASSSPGTGMGEQYF. The CDR3 nucleotides are TGTGCCAGCAGCTCGCCCGGGACAGGGATGGGCGAGCAGTACTTC.

V is TRBV6-5 and J is TRBJ2-1; D unclear. V was cut by 2 bases and J by 4 bases, with 9 bases left in between. This CDR3 has 14 amino acids. Per germline, CDR1 MNHEY and CDR2 SVGAGI. The CDR3 region is CASSYALRYNEQFF. The CDR3 nucleotides read TGTGCCAGCAGTTACGCCTTGAGATACAATGAGCAGTTCTTC.

In DNA form, the CDR3 reads TGTGCCAGCGCCCCCCGGAGCGAAGCTTTCTTT. This sequence encodes CASAPRSEAFF. V usage is TRBV11-2 and J usage is TRBJ1-1; D uncertain. The length of the CDR3 is 11 residues. Deletions cut 8 bases from V and 8 bases from J, with 12 bases between. Per the germline V gene, CDR1 is SGHAT and CDR2 is FQNNGV.

This clone has more than one count but fewer than ten. This chain joins TRBV19 and TRBJ2-1; 9 bases map to TRBD2. J was trimmed by 14 bases and V by 2 bases; bases with no gene match: 4. The CDR3 length is 12 residues. Germline CDR1 is LNHDA and CDR2 is SQIVND (reference sequence). As DNA, the CDR3 is TGTGCCAGTAGTATACAAGGCGGGAGGGAGTTCTTC. Its protein product is CASSIQGGREFF.

The chain uses TRBV6-5 and TRBJ1-2, with 8 bases identical to TRBD1. Germline CDR1 MNHEY, CDR2 SVGAGI. V was clipped by 2 bases and J by 2 bases; unmatched bases: 1. This CDR3 has 14 amino acids. Here the CDR3 reads CASSYRTGNYGYTF. The CDR3 nucleotides read TGTGCCAGCAGTTACCGGACAGGGAACTATGGCTACACCTTC.